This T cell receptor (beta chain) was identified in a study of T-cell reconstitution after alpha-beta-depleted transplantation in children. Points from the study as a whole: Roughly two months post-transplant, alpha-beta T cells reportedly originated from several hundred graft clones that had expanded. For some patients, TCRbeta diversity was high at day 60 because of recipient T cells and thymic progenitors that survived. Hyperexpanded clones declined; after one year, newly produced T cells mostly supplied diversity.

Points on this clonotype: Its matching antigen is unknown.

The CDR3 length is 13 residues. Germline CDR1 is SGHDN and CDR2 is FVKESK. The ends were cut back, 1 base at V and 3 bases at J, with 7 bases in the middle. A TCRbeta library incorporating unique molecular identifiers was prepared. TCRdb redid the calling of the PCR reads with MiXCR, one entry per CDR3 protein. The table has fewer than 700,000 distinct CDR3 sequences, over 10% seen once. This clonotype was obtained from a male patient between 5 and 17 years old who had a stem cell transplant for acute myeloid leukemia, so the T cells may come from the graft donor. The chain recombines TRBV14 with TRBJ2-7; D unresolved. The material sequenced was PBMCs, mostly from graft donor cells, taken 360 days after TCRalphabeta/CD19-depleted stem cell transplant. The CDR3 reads CASSQGQYYEQYF. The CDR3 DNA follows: TGTGCCAGCAGCCAAGGGCAGTACTACGAGCAGTACTTC.